This is a list of T cell receptor beta chains from one sample in a study of T-cell reconstitution after alpha-beta-depleted transplantation in children. TCRdb re-derived calls from the PCR reads in MiXCR, one entry per CDR3 protein. The sample lists about 200,000 distinct CDR3 sequences, approximately 15% seen once, with approximately 13% in the top ten. The source was PBMCs from the stem cell graft donor, collected from the stem cell graft. These receptors all stem from a human donor who donated a stem cell graft to a child with acute lymphoblastic leukemia. CDR3s include the opening cysteine and the closing phenylalanine or tryptophan. The D gene is left open where the match is weak. The size of a clone is reported for some rows only, either as once, few or many, or as a class for expanded clones.

TRBJ2-7 TRBV27 . . TGTGCCAGCAGTCCCTCTGGCGGAAGCTCCTACGAGCAGTACTTC CASSPSGGSSYEQYF
TRBJ2-3 TRBV20-1 . many TGCAGTGCTAGAGGGCAGGGCACAGATACGCAGTATTTT CSARGQGTDTQYF
TRBJ2-7 TRBV3-1 . . TGTGCCAGCAGCCAAGAATTCGGGGTCTCCTACGAGCAGTACTTC CASSQEFGVSYEQYF
TRBJ2-2 TRBV5-1 . many TGCGCCAGCAGCTTGAAGGGGCGGATGGACACCGGGGAGCTGTTTTTT CASSLKGRMDTGELFF
TRBJ2-7 TRBV18 . many TGTGCCAGCTCCCTATCCGACAACTACGAGCAGTACTTC CASSLSDNYEQYF
TRBJ1-6 TRBV10-3 . many TGTGCCATCAGTGAGGGTGTTAATTCACCCCTCCACTTT CAISEGVNSPLHF
TRBJ2-7 TRBV27 TRBD1 few TGCACCAGCAGTTTCGGACAGGCACGCGAGCAGTACTTC CTSSFGQAREQYF
TRBJ2-1 TRBV5-1 TRBD1 few TGCGCCAGCAGATTGGGACAGGGAGGGCACAATGAGCAGTTCTTC CASRLGQGGHNEQFF
TRBJ2-5 TRBV10-2 . many TGCGCCAGCAGTGAGCCACGGCAAGAGACCCAGTACTTC CASSEPRQETQYF
TRBJ2-3 TRBV12-3/TRBV12-4 . many TGTGCCAGCAGACCGTCCAGAAACACAGATACGCAGTATTTT CASRPSRNTDTQYF
TRBJ1-1 TRBV28 . many TGTGCCAGCAACAAGGGACCTACGGGCACTGAAGCTTTCTTT CASNKGPTGTEAFF
TRBJ1-2 TRBV12-3/TRBV12-4 TRBD1 few TGTGCCAGCAGGGACCGACAGGGAGGAGGCTACACCTTC CASRDRQGGGYTF
TRBJ2-5 TRBV7-9 . few TGTGCCAGCAGCCCAAGACATGGGGTGGAGACCCAGTACTTC CASSPRHGVETQYF
TRBJ1-1 TRBV5-1 . . TGCGCCAGCAGCCCCCTTTTGAACACTGAAGCTTTCTTT CASSPLLNTEAFF
TRBJ2-1 TRBV12-3/TRBV12-4 TRBD2 many TGTGCCAGCAGTTTAGTTGTCCTAGCGGGAATGAAACCCTACAATGAGCAGTTCTTC CASSLVVLAGMKPYNEQFF